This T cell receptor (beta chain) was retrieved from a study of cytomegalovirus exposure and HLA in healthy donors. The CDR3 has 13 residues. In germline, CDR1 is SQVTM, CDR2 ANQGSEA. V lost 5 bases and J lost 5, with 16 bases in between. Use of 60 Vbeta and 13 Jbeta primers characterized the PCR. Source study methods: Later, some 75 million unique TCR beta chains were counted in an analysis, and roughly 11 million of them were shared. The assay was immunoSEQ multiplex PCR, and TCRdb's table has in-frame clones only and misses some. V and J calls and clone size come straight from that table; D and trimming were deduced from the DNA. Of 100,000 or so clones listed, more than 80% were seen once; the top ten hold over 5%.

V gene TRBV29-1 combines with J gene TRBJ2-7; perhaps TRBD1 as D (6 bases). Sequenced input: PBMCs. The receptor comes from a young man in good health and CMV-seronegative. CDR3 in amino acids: CSVSEKGDHEQYF. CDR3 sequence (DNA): TGCAGCGTTAGCGAGAAGGGGGACCACGAGCAGTACTTC.